This TCR beta chain comes out of a study of shared T cell receptors in the human thymus. With V trimmed by 0 bases and J by 6 bases, 13 bases remained unmatched. The CDR3 has 18 amino acids. Germline CDR1 and CDR2: SGHAT and FQNNGV. In this sample, this clone turned up a few times. This table comes from immunoSEQ multiplex PCR, and its TCRdb copy is limited to in-frame clones, with some not included. This sample yields 720,000 or so clones, of which 75% to 90% are seen a single time; under 0.012% belongs to the top ten. The sample was also reused in another study, on human thymus T cells. From that second work: A high degree of thymic repertoire overlap among unrelated individuals was reported in related research.

The specimen sequenced was thymocytes. The clonotype comes from a girl younger than two with a congenital heart defect. This chain joins TRBV11-2 and TRBJ1-4, with 7 bases lining up with TRBD1. CDR3 sequence reads: CASSLDSLPDREDEKLFF. The CDR3 DNA reads as TGTGCCAGCAGCTTAGATAGTTTGCCCGACAGGGAGGATGAAAAACTGTTTTTT.